Below, 7 T cell receptor beta chains from the same sample are listed, as sequenced in a study of T-cell reconstitution after alpha-beta-depleted transplantation in children. Unique molecular identifiers were used in preparing the TCRbeta library. TCRdb re-called the PCR reads through MiXCR, storing one row per CDR3 protein. This sample has around 670,000 distinct CDR3 sequences, with around 13% found just once. Sequences were derived from PBMCs, sampled before TCRalphabeta/CD19-depleted stem cell transplant. These receptors originate from a girl aged 2-15 years with congenital amegakaryocytic thrombocytopenia, due to receive a stem cell transplant.

This clonotype appeared a few times. The rearrangement uses TRBV2 and TRBJ2-5; 9 nucleotides match TRBD2. The germline gives CDR1 SNHLY, CDR2 FYNNEI. There are 16 residues in the CDR3. V shed 4 bases and J 0 bases; nucleotides not matched to a gene: 6. DNA for the CDR3: TGTGCCAGCAGTGTAGGGACTAGCCCGTACCAAGAGACCCAGTACTTC. Amino acids: CASSVGTSPYQETQYF.

This clonotype was seen more than once but under ten times. The rearrangement joins TRBV20-1 to TRBJ2-7, with 10 bases fitting TRBD2. The CDR3 totals 12 residues. J lost 6 bases, V lost 4 bases, and 3 bases had no gene match. Per the germline V gene, CDR1 is DFQATT and CDR2 is SNEGSKA (reference sequence). DNA for the CDR3: TGCAGTGCTACCCTAGCGGGAGCCGAGCAGTACTTC. Its translation is CSATLAGAEQYF.

The chain couples TRBV15 to TRBJ2-7; D is unclear. With 0 bases removed from V and 2 bases from J, the gap between germline ends came to 8 bases. CDR1 is LNHNV and CDR2 is YYDKDF in the germline V gene (reference sequence). The CDR3 sequence is 14 residues long. CDR3 region: CATSRDETAYEQYF. CDR3 bases: TGTGCCACCAGCAGAGATGAAACAGCCTACGAGCAGTACTTC.

This clonotype has more than one count but fewer than ten. The DNA of the CDR3 is TGCAGCGTTTACCAGACTCGCCTAAGCACAGATACGCAGTATTTT. It is translated as CSVYQTRLSTDTQYF. J is TRBJ2-3 and V is TRBV29-1; the D is unclear. The V gene's germline CDR1 is SQVTM and CDR2 ANQGSEA. The V end was cut by 5 bases, the J end by 0 bases, with 15 bases between. This CDR3 contains 15 residues.

This clonotype has just a few counts. V gene TRBV30 combines with J gene TRBJ2-1; 9 bases match TRBD2. The J segment lost 13 bases and the V segment lost 3 bases, leaving 10 bases of the junction unmatched. CDR3 length: 13 amino acids. Germline loops: CDR1 GTSNPN, CDR2 SVGIG (reference sequence). Here the CDR3 reads CAWSVVAGATQFF. CDR3 coding DNA: TGTGCCTGGAGCGTTGTAGCGGGAGCGACTCAGTTCTTC.

The chain uses TRBV5-1 and TRBJ2-1; the D is unclear. The length of the CDR3 is 13 residues. CDR1 and CDR2 (germline): SGHRS, YFSETQ. The V and J ends lost 0 bases and 8 bases respectively, with 9 bases between them. The CDR3 DNA reads as TGCGCCAGCAGCTTGGAGGGATACGATGAGCAGTTCTTC. It codes for CASSLEGYDEQFF.

This clonotype showed up many times. This chain connects TRBV28 to TRBJ1-5; D not resolved. V lost 5 bases, J lost 9 bases, and 17 bases lay in between. The CDR3 contains 14 residues. CDR1 is MDHEN and CDR2 is SYDVKM in the germline V gene. The CDR3 region has the DNA TGTGCCAGCAGTCCCCCCTTGGACGGGCGGCCCCAGCATTTT. It codes for CASSPPLDGRPQHF.